This TCR beta chain appears in the sequencing data of a study of blood T cell repertoires in COVID-19. Study information: Nucleic acid was either cDNA or gDNA, and it came from T cells, B-cell-depleted T cells, or PBMCs.

This CDR3 has 14 amino acids. The germline CDR1 and CDR2 sequences are LGHNA and YNFKEQ. The J segment lost 4 bases and the V segment lost 3 bases, leaving 3 bases of the junction unmatched. Assay used: immunoSEQ multiplex PCR; TCRdb lists only in-frame clones, some missing. This table has about 270,000 clones, over 75% appearing once. The chain uses TRBV4-2 and TRBJ2-3; 8 bases align to TRBD2. Sequenced: peripheral blood. The origin of this receptor is a woman between 45 and 65 years old with acute or convalescent COVID-19. The CDR3 loop reads CASSQREVADTQYF. In DNA form, the CDR3 reads TGTGCCAGCAGCCAGCGGGAGGTGGCAGATACGCAGTATTTT.